Shown below are 27 T cell receptor beta chains from a single sample sequenced in a study of cytomegalovirus exposure and HLA in healthy donors. Amplification used 60 Vbeta primers and 13 Jbeta primers. Libraries were prepared by immunoSEQ multiplex PCR; TCRdb keeps only in-frame clonotypes and omits some of them. The sample carries more than 95,000 clones, about 10% recorded once. The sequencing input was PBMCs. The receptors come from a woman aged 18-29 years in good health and CMV-seropositive.

Concerning this clone itself: A much larger clone differs from this one at a single base, so this may be a read error. The gene calls are TRBV5-6 and TRBJ2-2; 7 nucleotides match TRBD1. V gave up 3 bases and J gave up 1 base; unmatched junction bases: 3. Germline CDR1 SGHDT, CDR2 YYEEEE. The CDR3 length is 15 residues. The CDR3 region is CASSSWTGNTGELFF. CDR3 nucleotides: TGTGCCAGCAGCTCTTGGACAGGGAACACCGGGGAGCTGTTTTTT.

This clone appeared a few times. The V and J genes are TRBV12-5 and TRBJ2-2; TRBD2 matches 11 bases. Unmatched junction bases numbered 6, after V lost 3 bases and J lost 0 bases. Germline CDR1 reads LGHNT; CDR2 reads FRNRAP. CDR3 length equals 18 residues. CDR3 nucleotides: TGTGCTAGTGGTTTTTCGACTAGCGGGACAGCGAACACCGGGGAGCTGTTTTTT. Protein product: CASGFSTSGTANTGELFF.

Only a few counts were recorded for this clone. This chain uses TRBV11-3 with TRBJ1-1, with 8 bases matching TRBD1. This CDR3 comprises 13 residues. Germline CDR1 and CDR2: SGHNT and YENEEA. V was pared by 5 bases and J by 7 bases, with 6 bases of the junction left unmatched. The CDR3 DNA reads TGTGCCAGCAGCCCCGACAGGGGCGGTGAAGCTTTCTTT. As protein: CASSPDRGGEAFF.

CDR3 in amino acids: CAWTYGSGNEQFF. The CDR3 DNA sequence: TGTGCCTGGACTTACGGGAGTGGCAATGAGCAGTTCTTC. This rearrangement joins TRBV30 to TRBJ2-1; D is possibly TRBD2 (6 bases). V was cut by 4 bases and J by 6 bases, with 13 bases left in between. This CDR3 has 13 amino acids. Germline V gene data show CDR1 as GTSNPN and CDR2 as SVGIG (reference sequence).

The rearrangement links TRBV30 to TRBJ1-5, with 7 nucleotides matching TRBD1. CDR1 is GTSNPN, CDR2 SVGIG, per germline (reference sequence). V lost 1 base, J lost 4 bases, and 4 bases stayed unmatched. The CDR3 has 14 amino acids. CDR3 bases: TGTGCCTGGAGTGGCTTGGGACAGAATCAGCCCCAGCATTTT. This sequence encodes CAWSGLGQNQPQHF.

This clone was recorded a few times. The chain joins TRBV30 to TRBJ1-3; 8 positions agree with TRBD1. CDR3 length: 14 residues. Germline lookup yields CDR1 GTSNPN and CDR2 SVGIG (reference sequence). J lost 4 bases, V lost 2 bases, and 4 bases had no gene match. The CDR3 is CAWSPTGGGNTIYF. DNA for the CDR3: TGTGCCTGGAGTCCAACAGGGGGAGGAAACACCATATATTTT.

This clone was detected ten times or more. CDR3 in amino acids: CASSKAWDSTEAFF. Written as DNA, the CDR3 is TGTGCCAGTAGTAAAGCTTGGGACTCTACGGAAGCTTTCTTT. The V and J genes are TRBV19 and TRBJ1-1, with a tentative D call TRBD1 (5 bases). Germline V gene data show CDR1 as LNHDA and CDR2 as SQIVND (reference sequence). The CDR3 covers 14 residues. V lost 4 bases and J 8 bases, leaving 17 bases between the germline ends.

J is TRBJ2-5 and V is TRBV7-2, with 10 nucleotides matching TRBD2. From germline, CDR1 is SGHTA and CDR2 FQGNSA. This CDR3 contains 16 residues. After removal of 1 base from V and 2 bases from J, the junction contained 4 bases not matched to a gene. This chain's CDR3 is CASSLVSTSGQETQYF. The CDR3 DNA follows: TGTGCCAGCAGCTTAGTCTCGACTAGCGGGCAAGAGACCCAGTACTTC.

The rearrangement joins TRBV28 to TRBJ1-1; 8 bases align to TRBD1. Germline assignment: CDR1 MDHEN and CDR2 SYDVKM. This CDR3 region has 15 residues. With V trimmed by 4 bases and J by 1 base, 5 bases remained unmatched. DNA of the CDR3: TGTGCCAGCAGTTCATCCGGGACAGGGAACACTGAAGCTTTCTTT. This sequence encodes CASSSSGTGNTEAFF.

The chain has TRBV6-5 and TRBJ2-7, with TRBD1 matching over 8 bases. The CDR3 extends over 15 amino acids. CDR1 and CDR2 (germline): MNHEY, SVGAGI. V lost 2 bases, J lost 4 bases, and 7 bases stayed unmatched. The CDR3 region is CASSYPDRGLYEQYF. The CDR3, as DNA: TGTGCCAGCAGTTACCCAGACAGGGGATTATACGAGCAGTACTTC.

This clone was picked up a small number of times. This chain connects TRBV4-1 to TRBJ1-1; TRBD1 is a possible D gene (6 bases). There are 13 residues in the CDR3. Germline-derived CDR1 and CDR2 are MGHRA and YSYEKL. Trimming left V 4 bases short and J 4 bases short, with 10 bases between. CDR3 loop: CASSRGPGTEAFF. The CDR3 nucleotides are TGCGCCAGCAGCCGGGGGCCGGGCACTGAAGCTTTCTTT.

This clone was counted a few times. This chain connects TRBV27 to TRBJ2-3; D is perhaps TRBD2 (6 bases). With 6 bases removed from V and 7 bases from J, the gap between germline ends came to 11 bases. This CDR3 spans 12 amino acids. The germline V gene encodes CDR1 MNHEY and CDR2 SMNVEV (reference sequence). CDR3 nucleotide sequence: TGTGCCAGCAGGAAGACTAGAAATACGCAGTATTTT. Its protein is CASRKTRNTQYF.

In this sample, this clone turned up a few times. V usage is TRBV2 and J usage is TRBJ2-3; no reliable D call. CDR3 length: 14 residues. Trimming took off 10 bases at V and 4 bases at J, with 18 bases between the two ends. Germline lookup yields CDR1 SNHLY and CDR2 FYNNEI. The CDR3 region is CAIYTDTSPDTQYF. For the CDR3, the DNA is TGTGCCATCTATACTGACACCAGCCCAGATACGCAGTATTTT. Full variable domain (missing parts from reference TRBV2 and TRBJ2-3): EPEVTQTPSHQVTQMGQEVILRCVPISNHLYFYWYRQILGQKVEFLVSFYNNEISEKSEIFDDQFSVERPDGSNFTLKIRSTKLEDSAMYFCAIYTDTSPDTQYFGPGTRLTVL.

The table lists this clone with a few counts. The chain has TRBV5-8 and TRBJ2-2, with D uncertain. Between the trimmed V and J ends, which lost 2 bases and 1 base, there was a span of 12 bases. This CDR3 spans 16 amino acids. CDR1 and CDR2 from the germline V gene are SGHTS and YDEGEE. CDR3 bases: TGTGCCAGCAGCTTCCTTGTGCGCCAGAACACCGGGGAGCTGTTTTTT. This codes for CASSFLVRQNTGELFF.

V gene TRBV6-5 combines with J gene TRBJ2-1; D is ambiguous. This CDR3 has 11 amino acids. V was trimmed by 7 bases and J by 5 bases, leaving 6 bases between them. Germline-derived CDR1 and CDR2 are MNHEY and SVGAGI. DNA for the CDR3: TGTGCCAGCAATAGCAACAATGAGCAGTTCTTC. It specifies CASNSNNEQFF.

This clone was counted between two and nine times. V is TRBV7-3 and J is TRBJ2-3; D might be TRBD2 (6 bases). The CDR3 covers 17 residues. In germline, CDR1 is SGHTA, CDR2 FQGTGA. Trimming left V 0 bases short and J 3 bases short, with 16 bases between. The CDR3: CASSLTHGGMGTDTQYF. Here the CDR3 DNA reads TGTGCCAGCAGCTTAACTCACGGCGGGATGGGGACAGATACGCAGTATTTT.

This clone was seen a few times. CDR3 coding DNA: TGCAGCGTTGTTAGCGGGAGGGCCTACAATGAGCAGTTCTTC. This gives the protein CSVVSGRAYNEQFF. The genes are TRBV29-1 and TRBJ2-1, with TRBD2 matching over 11 bases. Trimming removed 4 bases from V and 2 bases from J; junction bases left unmatched: 1. Germline lookup yields CDR1 SQVTM and CDR2 ANQGSEA. The CDR3 runs 14 residues.

The rearrangement joins TRBV4-1 to TRBJ1-1; tentatively, D is TRBD1 (5 bases). Trimming cost V 1 base and J 3 bases, with 6 bases left between them. From germline, CDR1 is MGHRA and CDR2 YSYEKL. This CDR3 is 13 amino acids long. The DNA of the CDR3 is TGCGCCAGCAGCCAAGCGGGGGACACTGAAGCTTTCTTT. Amino acids: CASSQAGDTEAFF.

The gene calls are TRBV27 and TRBJ2-7; D possibly corresponds to TRBD1 (6 bases). The CDR3 contains 14 residues. V lost 4 bases and J lost 2, with 12 bases in between. Germline loops: CDR1 MNHEY, CDR2 SMNVEV (reference sequence). DNA for the CDR3: TGTGCCAGCAGTTCCACAGGGTCGACCTACGAGCAGTACTTC. Its protein product is CASSSTGSTYEQYF.

CDR3 in amino acids: CASSTSGRATDTQYF. The CDR3 DNA sequence: TGTGCCAGCAGTACTAGCGGGAGAGCCACAGATACGCAGTATTTT. This chain links TRBV28 with TRBJ2-3; TRBD2 agrees at 11 bases. The CDR3 consists of 15 residues. CDR1 and CDR2 (germline): MDHEN, SYDVKM. J was trimmed by 2 bases and V by 5 bases; bases with no gene match: 3.

There are a few counts of this clone. The rearrangement uses TRBV9 and TRBJ1-1; D not certain. The CDR3 extends over 14 amino acids. Trimming took 1 base from V and 4 from J, leaving 11 bases between them. The germline V gene encodes CDR1 SGDLS and CDR2 YYNGEE. CDR3 sequence (DNA): TGTGCCAGCAGCGTAAGGCCGGCGGGCACTGAAGCTTTCTTT. Amino acids: CASSVRPAGTEAFF.

The chain uses TRBV2 and TRBJ1-2; the D gene is possibly TRBD1 (5 bases). The CDR3 sequence is 14 residues long. CDR1 is SNHLY, CDR2 FYNNEI, per germline. V was trimmed by 7 bases and J by 0 bases, leaving 12 bases between them. Written as DNA, the CDR3 is TGTGCCAGCATCGAGGACACGGCTAACTATGGCTACACCTTC. Protein product: CASIEDTANYGYTF.

The V call is TRBV2, the J call TRBJ1-5, with TRBD1 matching over 8 bases. CDR3 size: 15 residues. Germline CDR1 SNHLY, CDR2 FYNNEI. V dropped 6 bases and J dropped 1; count of bases not matched to a gene: 5. DNA for the CDR3: TGTGCCAGCAGACCCGACAGGGGAAGCAATCAGCCCCAGCATTTT. Protein product: CASRPDRGSNQPQHF.

The table lists this clone with a few counts. This sequence joins TRBV19 and TRBJ2-5, with TRBD1 identical over 11 bases. Germline assignment: CDR1 LNHDA and CDR2 SQIVND (reference sequence). The J segment lost 5 bases and the V segment lost 4 bases, leaving 12 bases of the junction unmatched. The CDR3 extends over 17 amino acids. The CDR3 nucleotides are TGTGCCAGTAGTACTCTCTCGGGACAGGGGGGTTTTGAGACCCAGTACTTC. As protein: CASSTLSGQGGFETQYF.

This rearrangement joins TRBV4-1 to TRBJ2-7; maybe TRBD2 (7 bases). Germline V gene sequence: CDR1 MGHRA, CDR2 YSYEKL. The CDR3 totals 15 residues. V shed 1 base and J shed 2 bases, with 12 bases lying between them. The CDR3 DNA reads as TGCGCCAGCAGCCAAGTACAGGGAGGGACCTACGAGCAGTACTTC. This translates into CASSQVQGGTYEQYF.

The rearrangement links TRBV2 to TRBJ1-1, with D unclear. Trimming removed 5 bases from V and 2 bases from J, with 12 bases in between. The CDR3 runs 14 residues. Germline V gene lookup returns CDR1 SNHLY and CDR2 FYNNEI. This chain's CDR3 is CASSWIGGNTEAFF. CDR3 coding DNA: TGTGCCAGCAGTTGGATAGGAGGTAACACTGAAGCTTTCTTT. Together with reference TRBV2 and TRBJ1-1, the CDR3 gives the full variable domain: EPEVTQTPSHQVTQMGQEVILRCVPISNHLYFYWYRQILGQKVEFLVSFYNNEISEKSEIFDDQFSVERPDGSNFTLKIRSTKLEDSAMYFCASSWIGGNTEAFFGQGTRLTVV.

This clone has just a few counts. The genes are TRBV30 and TRBJ2-2; D perhaps matches TRBD1 (5 bases). The germline V and J ends were trimmed by 2 bases and 6 bases, with 13 bases remaining between them. Germline V CDR1 and CDR2: GTSNPN, SVGIG (reference sequence). The CDR3 consists of 14 residues. CDR3 coding DNA: TGTGCCTGGAGTTTGGGGCGAGAAGCCGGGGAGCTGTTTTTT. It specifies CAWSLGREAGELFF.